This T cell receptor beta chain was observed in a study of shared clonotypes between healthy human individuals (dated by TCRdb to about 2020). For context, the study as a whole: Three men and a couple of women, aged 18 to 49 years, made up the cohort. For each donor, CD4 naive and CD4 memory were each given three plates, CD8 naive was given two plates, and CD8 memory was given one plate. Blood TCR repertoires of a handful of healthy adults were deeply sequenced to estimate repertoire size and the extent of clonotype sharing between individuals. To increase sequencing depth and limit assay-specific biases, different laboratories used diverse techniques to prepare libraries and sequence TCR repertoires. Per donor, leukapheresis produced somewhere between about 0.8 and 9 billion PBMCs. What the study reported, not specific to this receptor: Naive subsets generally had larger estimated clonotype richness than memory subsets. Pairwise subsampling led to the expectation that sequencing depth would affect the degree of clonotype sharing among donors. Sampling was restricted to blood, and TCR repertoires in tissues likely differ from the TCR repertoires found in blood. The small number of donors limited the genetic and exposure-history diversity represented. Across a handful of donors, around 5.4% of naive CD4, 3% to 3.5% of naive CD8, approximately 2.5% of memory CD4, and about 0.4% of memory CD8 clonotypes were shared. Even with the large sequencing depth, rarefaction of the sorted-subset datasets indicated that sequencing was incomplete. Clonotypes shared by all four sorted-subset donors showed higher generation probabilities than non-shared clonotypes.

There are 16 amino acids in the CDR3, from cysteine to phenylalanine inclusive. Kept here is only the CDR3 DNA, which spans 48 bases and is read in frame from base 1. From the germline V gene, CDR1 is MGHRA and CDR2 is YSYEKL. The V and J ends are trimmed by 1 base and 2 bases, leaving 15 bases between them. CD8 naive samples were CD45RO-negative cells positively selected for CCR7, giving a CD45RA+CCR7+ population that excluded TemRA cells. Donors were healthy HIV-negative adults with no recently reported acute infections or vaccinations. Only Caucasian adults living in Nashville, Tennessee, USA were represented among the donors. Blood was obtained by leukapheresis, after which PBMCs were separated by Ficoll-Histopaque density gradient centrifugation and cryopreserved in liquid nitrogen vapor phase. Analytical flow cytometry was used to check the purity and quantity of each magnetically sorted T cell population. Genomic DNA was isolated from every sorted fraction and measured by UV absorbance on a Nanodrop 2000c.

In the case of this clone: Its specific antigen is unknown. No quality values exist for individual bases; no much larger clone is one base distant.

TCR CDR3 regions were amplified from genomic DNA by multiplex PCR using the deep immunoSEQ assay. Extracted genomic DNA from each cell subset was spread evenly across all wells of several immunoSEQ 96-well plates, with each plate serving as a replicate. Each replicate PCR for sorted subsets received about 200 ng genomic DNA, equal to about 30,000 T cell genomes. The purified libraries were quantified using a Qubit 3.0 fluorometer, sized with a Bioanalyzer 2100, and then quantified again using the KAPA Library Quantification kit. A separate single-read 150-cycle Illumina NextSeq 550 flow cell was used to sequence each immunoSEQ 96-well plate. The authors processed their data as follows. The immunoSEQ output contained only junctional sequences without quality scores, so filtering could not match that applied to full-length reads. Sequences were annotated with PyIR, a Python wrapper for IgBLAST v1.9, using IMGT germline references to assign V/J genes and CDR3. Reads were filtered out if the reads had weak V/J assignments (E-value above 1e-6), no CDR3, stop codons, out-of-frame junctions, or ambiguous translated residues. V3J clonotypes were defined by identical inferred V gene, J gene, and CDR3 amino acid sequence. To compute the percentage overlap between repertoires, the number of shared unique clonotypes was divided by the size of the smaller repertoire. Richness of each repertoire was evaluated using RTK rarefaction, the Chao1 estimator, and Recon v2.1 estimates of unobserved clonotypes. OLGA was used to compute generation probabilities for all TCRbeta clonotypes that the gDNA method yielded from a handful of donors. TCRdb holds this immuneACCESS table with in-frame rearrangements only. Some clones are missing; in checked studies, unresolved V genes explain under half, and the rest has no known cause. V and J calls and clone size follow that table, whereas D and trimming were derived from the DNA. Across this sample there are some 630,000 clones, with around 96% seen only once. The ten most abundant clones make up about 0.12% of the sample.

Rearrangement joined TRBV4-1 to TRBJ2-7; TRBD1 might be the D gene, on 5 matching bases. Sample: naive CD8+ T cells sorted from blood. The cell subset or site label on this specimen signifies: CD45RA+CCR7+. The clonotype was recovered from a woman between 25 and 40 years old in good health. The sequenced DNA: TGCGCCAGCAGCCAAGTGGGGCCAGCCTCAACCTACGAGCAGTACTTC. It is translated as CASSQVGPASTYEQYF.